The present T cell receptor (beta chain) was sequenced within a study of blood T cell repertoires in COVID-19. Authors' methods: Amplifying reference gene primers gave estimates of nucleated cell counts. TCRdb's copy holds only in-frame clones and misses some; the assay was immunoSEQ multiplex PCR. V, J and clone size derive from that table, while D and trimming were established from the DNA sequence. Counted here are hundreds of thousands of clones, roughly 91% occurring once; the ten biggest clones make up about 8.2%. Recruited during active infection, patients (from Seattle) were subsequently followed longitudinally. Sequencing was carried out using peripheral blood. The source of this sequence is a woman in her fifties or sixties with COVID-19, enrolled during active disease.

CDR3 residues: CASSLQGVLPTDTQYF. For the CDR3, the DNA is TGTGCCAGCAGCCTACAGGGGGTCCTCCCCACAGATACGCAGTATTTT. This chain joins TRBV28 and TRBJ2-3, with 8 bases aligning to TRBD1. V was pared by 6 bases and J by 2 bases, with 10 bases of the junction left unmatched. The germline gives CDR1 MDHEN, CDR2 SYDVKM. This CDR3 region has 16 residues.